Listed below are T cell receptor beta chains from one sample, sequenced in a study of blood T cell repertoires in COVID-19. The repertoire was sequenced with immunoSEQ multiplex PCR; TCRdb's copy has only in-frame clones and lacks some. The sample contains tens of thousands of clones, around 91% of which appear only once. The sample was peripheral blood. The receptors shown here come from a man aged 45-65 years with acute or convalescent COVID-19. The CDR3 runs from the conserved cysteine through the conserved F or W. D genes are given only for firm matches. Where a row states a size, it is once, few, many or the class of an expanded clone; other rows omit it.

D	J	size	V	CDR3	DNA
-	TRBJ1-4	-	TRBV7-2	CASSLRQPPREKLFF	TGTGCCAGCAGCCTCCGACAGCCTCCTAGAGAAAAACTGTTTTTT
TRBD1	TRBJ1-2	-	TRBV19	CASSRDGQGYGYTF	TGTGCCAGTAGCCGCGACGGACAGGGATATGGCTACACCTTC
-	TRBJ2-5	-	TRBV29-1	CSVTGETQYF	TGCAGCGTGACTGGAGAGACCCAGTACTTC
TRBD2	TRBJ2-7	-	TRBV5-1	CASSPLAAGGGNYEQYF	TGCGCCAGCAGTCCGCTAGCTGCGGGAGGGGGAAACTACGAGCAGTACTTC
TRBD2	TRBJ2-7	once	TRBV10-1	CASSDGTSGSYEQYF	TGCGCCAGCAGTGATGGGACTAGCGGTTCCTACGAGCAGTACTTC
TRBD2	TRBJ2-3	-	TRBV7-2	CASSFPGLAGADTQYF	TGTGCCAGCAGCTTCCCGGGACTAGCGGGAGCAGATACGCAGTATTTT
TRBD2	TRBJ2-7	-	TRBV11-2	CASSALSGRVHEQYF	TGTGCCAGCAGCGCCCTCAGCGGGAGGGTCCACGAGCAGTACTTC
TRBD1	TRBJ1-3	-	TRBV5-1	CASSLDGTGWSTIYF	TGCGCCAGCAGCTTGGACGGGACAGGGTGGAGCACCATATATTTT
-	TRBJ2-3	once	TRBV5-1	CASSLGASTDTQYF	TGCGCCAGCAGCTTGGGGGCGAGCACAGATACGCAGTATTTT
-	TRBJ2-3	-	TRBV21-1	CASSKPLRDYSTDTQYF	TGTGCCAGCAGCAAACCCCTCCGGGACTATAGCACAGATACGCAGTATTTT
-	TRBJ1-5	-	TRBV19	CASSIGAGGPPYSNQPQHF	TGTGCCAGTAGTATAGGGGCGGGGGGGCCCCCATATAGCAATCAGCCCCAGCATTTT
-	TRBJ2-1	-	TRBV5-6	CASSTSHWASTTYNEQFF	TGTGCCAGCAGCACAAGCCATTGGGCTTCGACTACATACAATGAGCAGTTCTTC
TRBD1	TRBJ1-4	-	TRBV7-9	CASSLRGQGSANEKLFF	TGTGCCAGCAGCTTAAGGGGACAGGGGTCGGCTAATGAAAAACTGTTTTTT
TRBD1	TRBJ1-4	-	TRBV2	CASCQGARREKLFF	TGTGCCAGCTGCCAGGGGGCGCGCAGGGAAAAACTGTTTTTT
TRBD2	TRBJ2-5	-	TRBV7-6	CASRSSGRETQYF	TGTGCCAGCAGGAGCAGCGGGAGGGAGACCCAGTACTTC
-	TRBJ2-3	-	TRBV7-2	CASSRPTVVAQYF	TGTGCCAGCAGCCGTCCTACGGTGGTTGCGCAGTATTTT
-	TRBJ2-2	-	TRBV7-9	CASSPRRGYTGELFF	TGTGCCAGCAGCCCCCGGAGAGGGTATACCGGGGAGCTGTTTTTT
-	TRBJ1-5	-	TRBV2	CASSTGINQPQHF	TGTGCCAGCTCAACAGGGATCAATCAGCCCCAGCATTTT
-	TRBJ2-7	-	TRBV19	CASRGRLYEQYF	TGTGCCAGTAGAGGGAGGCTTTACGAGCAGTACTTC
TRBD1	TRBJ2-7	-	TRBV2	CASSIRQGSYEQYF	TGTGCCAGCAGTATCAGACAGGGGTCCTACGAGCAGTACTTC